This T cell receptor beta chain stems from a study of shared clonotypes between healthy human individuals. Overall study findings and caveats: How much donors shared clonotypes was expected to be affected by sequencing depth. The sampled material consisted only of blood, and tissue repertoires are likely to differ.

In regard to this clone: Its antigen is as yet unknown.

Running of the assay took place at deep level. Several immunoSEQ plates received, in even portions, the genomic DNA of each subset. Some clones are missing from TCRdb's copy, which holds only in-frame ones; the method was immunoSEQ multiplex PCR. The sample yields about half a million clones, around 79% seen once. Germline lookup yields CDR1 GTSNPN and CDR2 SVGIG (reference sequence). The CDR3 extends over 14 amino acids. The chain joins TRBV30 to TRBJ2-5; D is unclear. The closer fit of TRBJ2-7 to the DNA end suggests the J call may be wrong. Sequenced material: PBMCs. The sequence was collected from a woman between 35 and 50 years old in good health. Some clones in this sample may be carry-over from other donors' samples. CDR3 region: CAWTGRTGSYEQYF. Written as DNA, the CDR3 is TGTGCCTGGACCGGCCGGACGGGCTCCTACGAGCAGTACTTC.